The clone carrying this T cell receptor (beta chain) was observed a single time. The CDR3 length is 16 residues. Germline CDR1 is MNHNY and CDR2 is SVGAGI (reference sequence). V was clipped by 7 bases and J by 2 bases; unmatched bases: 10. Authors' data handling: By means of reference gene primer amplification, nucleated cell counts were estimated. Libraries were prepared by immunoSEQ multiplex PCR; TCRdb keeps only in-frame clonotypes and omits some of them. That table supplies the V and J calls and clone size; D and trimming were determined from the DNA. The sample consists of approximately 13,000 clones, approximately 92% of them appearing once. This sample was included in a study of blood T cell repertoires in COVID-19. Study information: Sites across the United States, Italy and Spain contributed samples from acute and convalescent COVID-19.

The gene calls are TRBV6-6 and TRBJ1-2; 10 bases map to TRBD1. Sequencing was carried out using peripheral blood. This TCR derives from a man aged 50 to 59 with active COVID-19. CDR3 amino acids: CASNEDRGGLNYGYTF. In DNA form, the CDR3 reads TGTGCCAGCAATGAGGACAGGGGGGGACTAAACTATGGCTACACCTTC.